Below are 20 T cell receptor beta chains sequenced from a single sample in a study of blood T cell repertoires in COVID-19. Assay: immunoSEQ multiplex PCR; the TCRdb copy retains only in-frame clones and omits some. The table shows fewer than 250,000 clones, with over 80% occurring only once. The sample consisted of PBMCs or T cells enriched from blood (not recorded which). These receptor sequences come from a woman in her 30s who had been exposed to COVID-19.

The rearrangement joins TRBV7-6 to TRBJ2-7, with 9 bases that match TRBD1. The germline CDR1 and CDR2 sequences are SGHVS and FNYEAQ. With V trimmed by 5 bases and J by 3 bases, 8 bases remained unmatched. The length of the CDR3 is 15 residues. The CDR3 here is CASSQPTGGIYEQYF. Here the CDR3 DNA reads TGTGCCAGCAGCCAACCGACAGGGGGGATCTACGAGCAGTACTTC.

J is TRBJ2-7 and V is TRBV9, with D unclear. In germline, CDR1 is SGDLS, CDR2 YYNGEE. This CDR3 is built from 14 residues. The ends were cut back, 0 bases at V and 3 bases at J, with 10 bases in the middle. This CDR3 is CASSVASFDYEQYF. CDR3 DNA: TGTGCCAGCAGCGTAGCCAGTTTCGACTACGAGCAGTACTTC.

V is TRBV7-3 and J is TRBJ2-1; 9 bases agree with TRBD2. CDR1 and CDR2 from the germline V gene are SGHTA and FQGTGA. With 4 bases clipped from V and 10 bases from J, the junction kept 11 bases outside the gene matches. The CDR3 extends over 15 amino acids. The CDR3 region has the DNA TGTGCCAGCAGCTGGACTAGCGTAACAACAGGGGAGCAGTTCTTC. It specifies CASSWTSVTTGEQFF.

This sequence joins TRBV6-5 and TRBJ1-5; D is unclear. The V end lost 6 bases, the J end lost 2 bases, and 14 bases lay between the germline ends. The CDR3 contains 15 residues. Germline CDR1 is MNHEY and CDR2 is SVGAGI. As DNA, the CDR3 is TGTGCCAGCAGGGAGCCGGGGTCTGGCAATCAGCCCCAGCATTTT. It yields the protein CASREPGSGNQPQHF.

The rearrangement joins TRBV7-2 to TRBJ1-5, with 7 positions matching TRBD1. Germline CDR1 SGHTA, CDR2 FQGNSA. The V segment lost 5 bases and the J segment 4 bases; nucleotides outside the gene matches: 8. This CDR3 is 15 amino acids long. The CDR3 nucleotides are TGTGCCAGCAGCCCTACCCGGGACAGAAATCAGCCCCAGCATTTT. This encodes CASSPTRDRNQPQHF.

V usage is TRBV9 and J usage is TRBJ2-7; maybe TRBD1 (5 bases). From germline, CDR1 is SGDLS and CDR2 YYNGEE. The CDR3 totals 14 residues. Trimming cost V 4 bases and J 2 bases, with 13 bases left between them. The CDR3: CASSLYGQPYEQYF. CDR3 coding DNA: TGTGCCAGCAGCCTGTACGGACAACCCTACGAGCAGTACTTC.

This clone was detected once. The rearrangement joins TRBV2 to TRBJ1-2, with D perhaps TRBD1 (5 bases). V lost 0 bases, J lost 6 bases, and 14 bases lay in between. Germline assignment: CDR1 SNHLY and CDR2 FYNNEI. This CDR3 comprises 15 residues. Here the CDR3 DNA reads TGTGCCAGCAGTGAAGCGCTTCCGGGGGTGGATGGCTACACCTTC. Amino acid sequence: CASSEALPGVDGYTF.

The J gene is TRBJ1-5, the V gene TRBV7-9; tentative D call: TRBD1 (5 bases). This CDR3 contains 17 residues. The V gene lost 4 bases and the J gene lost 0 bases, with 16 bases spanning the gap. Germline V gene sequence: CDR1 SEHNR, CDR2 FQNEAQ (reference sequence). In DNA, the CDR3 is TGTGCCAGCAGCTGGGGGGGGTCGGGTAATAGCAATCAGCCCCAGCATTTT. This gives the protein CASSWGGSGNSNQPQHF.

The rearrangement joins TRBV7-9 to TRBJ1-2; a possible D gene is TRBD1 (6 bases). Trimming pared 5 bases from V and 4 bases from J, leaving 14 bases between. The germline gives CDR1 SEHNR, CDR2 FQNEAQ (reference sequence). The CDR3 runs 14 residues. CDR3 loop: CASSPGGLAYGYTF. The CDR3 DNA follows: TGTGCCAGCAGCCCGGGGGGGCTCGCCTATGGCTACACCTTC.

This clone came up once. This sequence joins TRBV6-5 and TRBJ2-2; unclear D gene. V was clipped by 0 bases and J by 3 bases, with 8 bases between them. The CDR3 is 15 amino acids. CDR1 is MNHEY, CDR2 SVGAGI, per germline. The CDR3 loop is CASSYSRRHTGELFF. CDR3 DNA: TGTGCCAGCAGTTACTCACGGCGGCACACCGGGGAGCTGTTTTTT.

The chain is built from TRBV15 and TRBJ1-6; TRBD1 might be the D (5 bases). The germline CDR1 and CDR2 sequences are LNHNV and YYDKDF (reference sequence). The CDR3 totals 14 residues. Trimming removed 4 bases from V and 9 bases from J, with 13 bases in between. In nucleotides, the CDR3 is TGTGCCACCAGCACAGGACCCGGGGGTTCACCCCTCCACTTT. Translated: CATSTGPGGSPLHF.

A few counts support this clone. The CDR3 DNA follows: TGTGGCGGGGCAGCTTTCTCTGGAAACACCATATATTTT. It is translated as CGGAAFSGNTIYF. The chain employs TRBV11-2 and TRBJ1-3, with D perhaps matching TRBD1 (5 bases). Germline V CDR1 and CDR2: SGHAT, FQNNGV. The CDR3 sequence is 13 residues long.

The rearrangement links TRBV4-3 to TRBJ2-1; TRBD2 aligns across 8 bases. This CDR3 comprises 14 residues. V dropped 1 base and J dropped 5; count of bases not matched to a gene: 1. CDR1 is LGHNA, CDR2 YSLEER, per germline. CDR3 DNA sequence: TGCGCCAGCAGCCAAGCGGGGGGGGACAATGAGCAGTTCTTC. Translated: CASSQAGGDNEQFF.

This chain joins TRBV10-2 and TRBJ1-6; D remains unclear. The V end was cut by 0 bases, the J end by 11 bases, with 11 bases between. Germline CDR1 WSHSY, CDR2 SAAADI. The CDR3 is 14 residues long. The CDR3 sequence: CASSESGLGAPLHF. The CDR3 region has the DNA TGCGCCAGCAGTGAGTCAGGTTTGGGAGCACCCCTCCACTTT.

This clone appeared a few times. The chain carries TRBV2 and TRBJ1-5; D not resolved. V lost 6 bases and J 6 bases, leaving 9 bases between the germline ends. The CDR3 runs 12 residues. Germline V gene lookup returns CDR1 SNHLY and CDR2 FYNNEI. CDR3 coding DNA: TGTGCCAGCAGCGTAGAGCTTCAGCCCCAGCATTTT. It yields the protein CASSVELQPQHF.

In nucleotides, the CDR3 is TGCGCCAGCAGTGATGGGACAGGGGTTTCTCAGCCCCAGCATTTT. The encoded protein is CASSDGTGVSQPQHF. The V and J genes are TRBV10-2 and TRBJ1-5, with 10 bases lining up with TRBD1. The germline V gene has CDR1 WSHSY and CDR2 SAAADI. With 3 bases clipped from V and 6 bases from J, the junction kept 5 bases outside the gene matches. This CDR3 is 15 amino acids long.

The rearrangement links TRBV30 to TRBJ1-2; 8 bases agree with TRBD1. J lost 4 bases, V lost 5 bases, and 6 bases had no gene match. The CDR3 totals 13 residues. Looked up from germline, CDR1 is GTSNPN and CDR2 is SVGIG (reference sequence). This CDR3 is CAWVDRAPYGYTF. The CDR3 region has the DNA TGTGCCTGGGTGGACAGGGCTCCCTATGGCTACACCTTC.

CDR3 nucleotide sequence: TGCGCCAGCAGCCAATCTTTCCCGCGAAAACTGTTTTTT. Translation gives CASSQSFPRKLFF. The chain is built from TRBV4-3 and TRBJ1-4; D uncertain. The V end was cut by 2 bases, the J end by 10 bases, with 11 bases between. The CDR3 is made up of 13 amino acids. Germline values: CDR1 LGHNA, CDR2 YSLEER.

The CDR3: CASSWAGRSSTDTQYF. Here the CDR3 DNA reads TGCGCCAGCAGCTGGGCAGGGAGGAGTAGCACAGATACGCAGTATTTT. This chain uses TRBV5-1 with TRBJ2-3, with TRBD2 as a possible D gene (6 bases). CDR1 SGHRS and CDR2 YFSETQ come from the germline V gene. V gave up 3 bases and J gave up 0 bases, with 14 bases separating them. The CDR3 extends over 16 amino acids.

The CDR3: CASSQELYRSPLHF. The CDR3 region has the DNA TGCGCCAGCAGTCAAGAGTTGTACAGATCACCCCTCCACTTT. The rearrangement joins TRBV23-1 to TRBJ1-6, with D unclear. TRBV23-1 has ORF status, its function being uncertain. The V end was cut by 2 bases, the J end by 10 bases, with 12 bases between. This CDR3 comprises 14 residues.